These 10 T cell receptor beta chains were all obtained from the same sample, sequenced in a study of cytomegalovirus exposure and HLA in healthy donors. Primers: 60 Vbeta forward and 13 Jbeta reverse. The method was immunoSEQ multiplex PCR; TCRdb's version includes in-frame clones alone and lacks a portion of them. Among about 200,000 clones listed, 75% to 90% were seen once. The material sequenced was PBMCs. The receptors come from a woman between 50 and 59 years old in good health and CMV-seropositive.

This rearrangement joins TRBV9 to TRBJ2-1; 11 bases are shared with TRBD1. Trimming cost V 0 bases and J 6 bases; bases outside gene matches: 5. Germline V gene data show CDR1 as SGDLS and CDR2 as YYNGEE. The CDR3 sequence is 16 residues long. The CDR3 loop is CASSVARDRGSNEQFF. The CDR3 DNA sequence: TGTGCCAGCAGCGTAGCCCGGGACAGGGGGTCCAATGAGCAGTTCTTC.

The chain carries TRBV29-1 and TRBJ2-7; D is unresolved. V was clipped by 7 bases and J by 7 bases, with 20 bases between them. This CDR3 is 13 amino acids long. Germline values: CDR1 SQVTM, CDR2 ANQGSEA. The CDR3 coding sequence is TGCAGCGCCTTACACACCGCCGGCAGGGAGCAGTACTTC. Encoded protein: CSALHTAGREQYF.

This clone was counted a few times. The V and J genes are TRBV18 and TRBJ1-2; 9 nucleotides agree with TRBD1. CDR1 and CDR2 from the germline V gene are KGHSH and LQKENI. V dropped 3 bases and J dropped 4; count of bases not matched to a gene: 0. This CDR3 spans 13 amino acids. DNA for the CDR3: TGTGCCAGCTCACCGACAGGGGGCTATGGCTACACCTTC. Translated, it gives CASSPTGGYGYTF. Together with reference TRBV18 and TRBJ1-2, the CDR3 gives the full variable domain: NAGVMQNPRHLVRRRGQEARLRCSPMKGHSHVYWYRQLPEEGLKFMVYLQKENIIDESGMPKERFSAEFPKEGPSILRIQQVVRGDSAAYFCASSPTGGYGYTFGSGTRLTVV.

V and J are TRBV27 and TRBJ2-7, with TRBD1 identical over 9 bases. The germline gives CDR1 MNHEY, CDR2 SMNVEV (reference sequence). V lost 5 bases and J lost 0; bases outside the gene matches: 5. The CDR3 runs to 15 residues. The CDR3 here is CASSLQGAVSYEQYF. The CDR3 nucleotides read TGTGCCAGCAGTCTACAGGGGGCGGTCTCCTACGAGCAGTACTTC.

In the case of this clone: The same CDR3 arises from other DNA sequences in this sample as well. The chain is built from TRBV18 and TRBJ1-1, with 7 positions matching TRBD1. This CDR3 has 14 residues. Germline V gene sequence: CDR1 KGHSH, CDR2 LQKENI. J was trimmed by 3 bases and V by 2 bases; bases with no gene match: 3. The CDR3 reads CASSPRDRDTEAFF. CDR3 coding DNA: TGTGCCAGCTCACCAAGAGACAGGGACACTGAAGCTTTCTTT.

The rearrangement joins TRBV28 to TRBJ1-2; 9 nucleotides match TRBD1. Looked up from germline, CDR1 is MDHEN and CDR2 is SYDVKM. The trim removed 3 bases at V and 4 bases at J, leaving 6 bases unmatched. CDR3 length: 15 amino acids. For the CDR3, the DNA is TGTGCCAGCAGTTTTCTACAGGGGGCCTTCTATGGCTACACCTTC. Translated, it gives CASSFLQGAFYGYTF.

This rearrangement joins TRBV11-2 to TRBJ2-5; 16 bases are a match to TRBD2. V lost 5 bases and J lost 2; bases outside the gene matches: 2. The CDR3 is 16 residues long. Looked up from germline, CDR1 is SGHAT and CDR2 is FQNNGV. The CDR3 DNA follows: TGTGCCAGCAGCCCGGGACTAGCGGGGGGGCAAGAGACCCAGTACTTC. Encoded protein: CASSPGLAGGQETQYF.

The chain couples TRBV7-3 to TRBJ1-1, with 7 bases aligning to TRBD1. Germline lookup yields CDR1 SGHTA and CDR2 FQGTGA. V trimming: 5 bases; J trimming: 4 bases; junction bases outside the gene matches: 4. CDR3 length: 13 residues. The CDR3 spells CASSRQGSTEAFF. DNA for the CDR3: TGTGCCAGCAGCAGACAGGGTTCCACTGAAGCTTTCTTT.

This clone is a singleton in its sample. The genes are TRBV5-6 and TRBJ2-1, with TRBD2 identical over 9 bases. The CDR3 has 16 amino acids. Germline assignment: CDR1 SGHDT and CDR2 YYEEEE. The V segment lost 6 bases and the J segment 1 base; nucleotides outside the gene matches: 8. DNA for the CDR3: TGTGCCAGCAACCGGCGCGGGAGGGATTCCTACAATGAGCAGTTCTTC. This translates into CASNRRGRDSYNEQFF.

The genes are TRBV7-9 and TRBJ1-6; D perhaps matches TRBD1 (6 bases). CDR3 size: 15 residues. Germline V gene lookup returns CDR1 SEHNR and CDR2 FQNEAQ (reference sequence). The V end lost 6 bases, the J end lost 7 bases, and 16 bases lay between the germline ends. The CDR3 region has the DNA TGTGCCAGCAGGGTAGGGGGGGGCGCAAATTCACCCCTCCACTTT. The encoded protein is CASRVGGGANSPLHF. Full variable domain (outside the CDR3, taken from reference TRBV7-9 and TRBJ1-6): DTGVSQNPRHKITKRGQNVTFRCDPISEHNRLYWYRQTLGQGPEFLTYFQNEAQLEKSRLLSDRFSAERPKGSFSTLEIQRTEQGDSAMYLCASRVGGGANSPLHFGNGTRLTVT.